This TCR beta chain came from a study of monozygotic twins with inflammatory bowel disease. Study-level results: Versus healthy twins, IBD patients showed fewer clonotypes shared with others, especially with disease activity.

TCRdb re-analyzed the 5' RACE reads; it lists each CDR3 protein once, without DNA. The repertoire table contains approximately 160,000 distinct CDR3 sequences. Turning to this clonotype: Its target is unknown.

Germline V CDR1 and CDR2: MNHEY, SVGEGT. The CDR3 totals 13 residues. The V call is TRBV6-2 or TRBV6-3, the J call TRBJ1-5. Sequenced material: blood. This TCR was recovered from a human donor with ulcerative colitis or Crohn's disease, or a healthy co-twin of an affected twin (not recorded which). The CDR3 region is CASSFYDNQPQHF.